This T cell receptor beta chain stems from a study of T cell repertoires in cytomegalovirus infection. The overall study: Both CMV infection and a matching HLA type were indicated by public TCR beta signatures. Study findings and constraints: Individuals carrying CMV plus the relevant HLA were identified by cumulative frequency of public TCR beta families.

CDR3 length: 14 amino acids. The V and J ends lost 4 bases and 4 bases, in that order; junction bases with no gene match: 5. TCRdb fed the reads into MiXCR, producing one record per CDR3 protein. The sample yields around 430,000 distinct CDR3 sequences, under 55% seen once. With respect to this clonotype: The antigen remains undetermined.

The TCR was taken from a human donor in good health (CMV status not recorded). Some clones in this sample may be carry-over from other donors' samples. The chain carries TRBV12-3 or TRBV12-4 and TRBJ1-1, with 8 bases fitting TRBD1. This material consisted of cultured PBMCs, taken from culture after CMV antigen stimulation. This CDR3 reads CASSSQGAVTEAFF. The CDR3 DNA reads as TGTGCCAGCAGTTCGCAGGGGGCGGTCACTGAAGCTTTCTTT.